A selection of T cell receptor beta chains follows, all from one sample in a study of T cell responses to AZD1222 COVID-19 vaccine. Sequencing was performed with immunoSEQ multiplex PCR; in TCRdb, only in-frame clones are kept and a portion is missing. The sample includes more than 100,000 clones, over 75% of them seen just once. The sequences come from peripheral blood, collected on day 0 of AZD1222 vaccination. The receptors shown here come from an adult in good health. The CDR3 runs from the conserved cysteine through the conserved F or W. D genes are given only for firm matches. Size tells how often a clone was seen (once, few, many) or the class of an expanded clone, and some rows leave it out.

CDR3nt: TGTGCCAGCAGCGTCGGACAGACCTACGAGCAGTACTTC
CDR3aa: CASSVGQTYEQYF
v_gene: TRBV7-8
abundance: -
d_gene: -
j_gene: TRBJ2-7

CDR3nt: TGTGCCAGCAGTGACGGTGGCTACACCTTC
CDR3aa: CASSDGGYTF
v_gene: TRBV2
abundance: few
d_gene: -
j_gene: TRBJ1-2

CDR3nt: TGTGCCAGCAGCTTAGGGGTGGGACTAGCGGGGGGCCGCTCCTACGAGCAGTACTTC
CDR3aa: CASSLGVGLAGGRSYEQYF
v_gene: TRBV7-8
abundance: -
d_gene: TRBD2
j_gene: TRBJ2-7

CDR3nt: TGTGCCAGCAGCCTTGAGACAGGACCTTTCGATGGCTACACCTTC
CDR3aa: CASSLETGPFDGYTF
v_gene: TRBV4-2
abundance: few
d_gene: -
j_gene: TRBJ1-2

CDR3nt: TGTGCCACCCGTGAACAGACTGAAGCTTTCTTT
CDR3aa: CATREQTEAFF
v_gene: TRBV15
abundance: -
d_gene: -
j_gene: TRBJ1-1

CDR3nt: TGTGCCAGCAGCTCGCTCCGGGACATTCACTTCTCCTACGAGCAGTACTTC
CDR3aa: CASSSLRDIHFSYEQYF
v_gene: TRBV7-2
abundance: -
d_gene: -
j_gene: TRBJ2-7

CDR3nt: TGCGCCAGCAGGGCAGGGGGCGCGGGCCCACGTTCACCCCTCCACTTT
CDR3aa: CASRAGGAGPRSPLHF
v_gene: TRBV5-1
abundance: -
d_gene: TRBD1
j_gene: TRBJ1-6

CDR3nt: TGTGCCAGCAGCCCGTCGACTAGTAGAGATACGCAGTATTTT
CDR3aa: CASSPSTSRDTQYF
v_gene: TRBV7-2
abundance: -
d_gene: -
j_gene: TRBJ2-3

CDR3nt: TGTGCCAGCAGCCTGGAGGGGGGGAGCTACACCTTC
CDR3aa: CASSLEGGSYTF
v_gene: TRBV28
abundance: -
d_gene: -
j_gene: TRBJ1-2

CDR3nt: TGTGCCAGCAGCTTGGACAGGTCCTATGGCTACACCTTC
CDR3aa: CASSLDRSYGYTF
v_gene: TRBV5-4
abundance: -
d_gene: -
j_gene: TRBJ1-2

CDR3nt: TGTGCCAGCAGACTTCTGACAGGGCCCTATGGCTACACCTTC
CDR3aa: CASRLLTGPYGYTF
v_gene: TRBV7-9
abundance: -
d_gene: TRBD1
j_gene: TRBJ1-2

CDR3nt: TGTGCCACCAGTGCGCCATTCACCTACAATGAGCAGTTCTTC
CDR3aa: CATSAPFTYNEQFF
v_gene: TRBV24-1
abundance: once
d_gene: -
j_gene: TRBJ2-1

CDR3nt: TGTGCCAGAAGCTTATGGACAGGAGCACAGCCCCAGCATTTT
CDR3aa: CARSLWTGAQPQHF
v_gene: TRBV5-3
abundance: -
d_gene: TRBD1
j_gene: TRBJ1-5

CDR3nt: TGTGCCAGCAGCCCCGGGACCTATGGCTACACCTTC
CDR3aa: CASSPGTYGYTF
v_gene: TRBV5-6
abundance: -
d_gene: -
j_gene: TRBJ1-2

CDR3nt: TGTGCTAGTGGGACAGGGGCCAAAGAGACCCAGTACTTC
CDR3aa: CASGTGAKETQYF
v_gene: TRBV12-5
abundance: -
d_gene: TRBD1
j_gene: TRBJ2-5

CDR3nt: TGCGCCAGCAGCCCCGGGACAGGGTTTATCCCCGGTGGCTACACCTTC
CDR3aa: CASSPGTGFIPGGYTF
v_gene: TRBV5-1
abundance: -
d_gene: TRBD1
j_gene: TRBJ1-2

CDR3nt: TGTGCCAGCAGCTTAGATCGGACCAGGGGGTCGATGAACACTGAAGCTTTCTTT
CDR3aa: CASSLDRTRGSMNTEAFF
v_gene: TRBV7-9
abundance: -
d_gene: TRBD1
j_gene: TRBJ1-1

CDR3nt: TGTGCCAGCAGCCCTAAAGGGGGTGGCACTGAAGCTTTCTTT
CDR3aa: CASSPKGGGTEAFF
v_gene: TRBV3-1/TRBV3-2
abundance: -
d_gene: -
j_gene: TRBJ1-1

CDR3nt: TGTGCCAGCAGAAAGCACAACCTCGAGGAAAAACTGTTTTTT
CDR3aa: CASRKHNLEEKLFF
v_gene: TRBV28
abundance: -
d_gene: -
j_gene: TRBJ1-4

CDR3nt: TGTGCCAGCAGCTCCAATAACAGGGCCCGCACCGGGGAGCTGTTTTTT
CDR3aa: CASSSNNRARTGELFF
v_gene: TRBV7-9
abundance: -
d_gene: -
j_gene: TRBJ2-2

CDR3nt: TGTGCCAGCAGCTTCCAGGACAGGCAGGCTGGCTACACCTTC
CDR3aa: CASSFQDRQAGYTF
v_gene: TRBV7-2
abundance: once
d_gene: TRBD1
j_gene: TRBJ1-2

CDR3nt: TGTGCCAGCAGCCCAACGGGACAGGGGGTTTCTGAAGCTTTCTTT
CDR3aa: CASSPTGQGVSEAFF
v_gene: TRBV5-4
abundance: -
d_gene: TRBD1
j_gene: TRBJ1-1

CDR3nt: TGTGCCAGCAGCTTAGCGATAGGGGGTGATACTGAAGCTTTCTTT
CDR3aa: CASSLAIGGDTEAFF
v_gene: TRBV7-9
abundance: -
d_gene: -
j_gene: TRBJ1-1

CDR3nt: TGTGCCAGCAGTTACCCCCGACAGGGTGGAGGCAATCAGCCCCAGCATTTT
CDR3aa: CASSYPRQGGGNQPQHF
v_gene: TRBV6-2/TRBV6-3
abundance: -
d_gene: TRBD1
j_gene: TRBJ1-5

CDR3nt: TGTGCCTGGAGTGCCCTAGGGCCCCAGCATTTT
CDR3aa: CAWSALGPQHF
v_gene: TRBV30
abundance: -
d_gene: -
j_gene: TRBJ1-5

CDR3nt: TGTGCCAGCAGTGAACTGTATACAACGCTCTTC
CDR3aa: CASSELYTTLF
v_gene: TRBV6-1
abundance: -
d_gene: -
j_gene: TRBJ2-1

CDR3nt: TGTGCCAGCAGCCCACCTCTAGGACTAGCGGAAAACAATGAGCAGTTCTTC
CDR3aa: CASSPPLGLAENNEQFF
v_gene: TRBV7-9
abundance: -
d_gene: TRBD2
j_gene: TRBJ2-1

CDR3nt: TGTGCCAGCAGCCTTATGTTGCCGGAGCCCGGTGGAGGAAACACCATATATTTT
CDR3aa: CASSLMLPEPGGGNTIYF
v_gene: TRBV11-3
abundance: once
d_gene: -
j_gene: TRBJ1-3

CDR3nt: TGTGCCATCAGCCCGGAACAGGGGCTCTATGGCTACACCTTC
CDR3aa: CAISPEQGLYGYTF
v_gene: TRBV10-3
abundance: -
d_gene: TRBD1
j_gene: TRBJ1-2

CDR3nt: TGTGCCAGCAGTTACGGGTACAGTGAAGCTTTCTTT
CDR3aa: CASSYGYSEAFF
v_gene: TRBV6-5
abundance: -
d_gene: -
j_gene: TRBJ1-1

CDR3nt: TGTGCCAGCAGCCCCCGGACTAGCGGGGGGGACCGGGAGACCCAGTACTTC
CDR3aa: CASSPRTSGGDRETQYF
v_gene: TRBV2
abundance: -
d_gene: TRBD2
j_gene: TRBJ2-5

CDR3nt: TGTGCCAGCAGCCCGGACAGGCGTCAGCCCCAGCATTTT
CDR3aa: CASSPDRRQPQHF
v_gene: TRBV3-1/TRBV3-2
abundance: -
d_gene: TRBD1
j_gene: TRBJ1-5

CDR3nt: TGTGCCAGCAGCGGCCGCTCTGGGGCCAACGTCCTGACTTTC
CDR3aa: CASSGRSGANVLTF
v_gene: TRBV28
abundance: -
d_gene: -
j_gene: TRBJ2-6

CDR3nt: TGTGCCAGCAGCTCAAAAGGGGGACTAGCGGGGACCGGGGAGCTGTTTTTT
CDR3aa: CASSSKGGLAGTGELFF
v_gene: TRBV7-2
abundance: -
d_gene: TRBD2
j_gene: TRBJ2-2

CDR3nt: TGTGCCAGCAGCCGGGGGGGGAGTGAAGCTTTCTTT
CDR3aa: CASSRGGSEAFF
v_gene: TRBV11-2
abundance: -
d_gene: -
j_gene: TRBJ1-1

CDR3nt: TGTGCCAGCAGCCAAGATCGGGGTCGAACCTGGTACAATGAGCAGTTCTTC
CDR3aa: CASSQDRGRTWYNEQFF
v_gene: TRBV14
abundance: -
d_gene: -
j_gene: TRBJ2-1

CDR3nt: TGTGCCAGCTCACCACCGGGAAACACCATATATTTT
CDR3aa: CASSPPGNTIYF
v_gene: TRBV18
abundance: -
d_gene: -
j_gene: TRBJ1-3

CDR3nt: TGTGCCAGCAGCTTAGATAGGACTGGCAGCGACGAGCAGTACTTC
CDR3aa: CASSLDRTGSDEQYF
v_gene: TRBV11-2
abundance: -
d_gene: -
j_gene: TRBJ2-7

CDR3nt: TGTGCCAGCAGCGTAGCGGGGACGCCCTTGTTCTTC
CDR3aa: CASSVAGTPLFF
v_gene: TRBV9
abundance: -
d_gene: -
j_gene: TRBJ2-1